This entry lists 31 T cell receptor beta chains sequenced from one sample in a study of cytomegalovirus exposure and HLA in healthy donors. Profiling relied on immunoSEQ multiplex PCR, and the TCRdb table lists in-frame clones only, not all of them. The data show more than 150,000 clones, approximately 90% seen once. Input material: PBMCs. These receptors were obtained from a man younger than 30 in good health and CMV-seronegative.

The rearrangement uses TRBV5-1 and TRBJ1-1; 9 nucleotides line up with TRBD1. The length of the CDR3 is 15 residues. Per germline, CDR1 SGHRS and CDR2 YFSETQ. V was pared by 5 bases and J by 3 bases, with 8 bases of the junction left unmatched. The CDR3: CASRPRGQGYTEAFF. CDR3 bases: TGCGCCAGCAGGCCCCGGGGACAGGGTTACACTGAAGCTTTCTTT. The full variable domain, rest sourced from reference TRBV5-1 and TRBJ1-1, is KAGVTQTPRYLIKTRGQQVTLSCSPISGHRSVSWYQQTPGQGLQFLFEYFSETQRNKGNFPGRFSGRQFSNSRSEMNVSTLELGDSALYLCASRPRGQGYTEAFFGQGTRLTVV.

This chain uses TRBV28 with TRBJ2-7; D unresolved. Germline CDR1 MDHEN, CDR2 SYDVKM. V was trimmed by 3 bases and J by 5 bases, leaving 14 bases between them. CDR3 length: 14 residues. CDR3: CASSFKIPGHEQYV. The CDR3 DNA reads as TGTGCCAGCAGTTTTAAGATCCCCGGACACGAGCAGTACGTC.

This rearrangement joins TRBV9 to TRBJ1-5; possible D gene TRBD1, 5 bases. The CDR3 loop spans 15 amino acids. Germline loops: CDR1 SGDLS, CDR2 YYNGEE. V shed 4 bases and J shed 0 bases, with 11 bases lying between them. The DNA of the CDR3 is TGTGCCAGCAGCCCTCAGGGTTCTAGCAATCAGCCCCAGCATTTT. Protein product: CASSPQGSSNQPQHF.

The V gene is TRBV4-1, the J gene TRBJ2-5; 13 nucleotides match TRBD2. With V trimmed by 3 bases and J by 1 base, 2 bases remained unmatched. The CDR3 has 16 amino acids. Germline V gives CDR1 MGHRA, CDR2 YSYEKL. CDR3 sequence (DNA): TGCGCCAGCAGCCATTGGACTAGCGGGGGCCAAGAGACCCAGTACTTC. Protein product: CASSHWTSGGQETQYF.

This chain connects TRBV7-2 to TRBJ1-3; D is perhaps TRBD1 (5 bases). Germline lookup yields CDR1 SGHTA and CDR2 FQGNSA. The CDR3 sequence is 13 residues long. The V end lost 5 bases, the J end lost 7 bases, and 12 bases lay between the germline ends. The CDR3 nucleotides are TGTGCCAGCAGCCCGCGAAGGGGTAACACCATATATTTT. Protein: CASSPRRGNTIYF.

The chain uses TRBV2 and TRBJ1-2, with D perhaps TRBD1 (5 bases). The CDR3 extends over 13 amino acids. CDR1 is SNHLY and CDR2 is FYNNEI in the germline V gene. Deletions cut 4 bases from V and 4 bases from J, with 10 bases between. CDR3 amino acids: CASSALTVYGYTF. The CDR3 coding sequence is TGTGCCAGCAGTGCACTGACAGTCTATGGCTACACCTTC.

The chain links TRBV5-5 to TRBJ2-3; weak D call: TRBD2 (5 bases). Germline V CDR1 and CDR2: SGHKS, YYEKEE (reference sequence). The CDR3 has 15 amino acids. Trimming pared 0 bases from V and 7 bases from J, leaving 15 bases between. The CDR3 nucleotides read TGTGCCAGCAGCTTGGGACCAGAAAGGGAGTATACGCAGTATTTT. Protein sequence: CASSLGPEREYTQYF. The variable domain in full, completed from reference TRBV5-5 and TRBJ2-3, reads DAGVTQSPTHLIKTRGQQVTLRCSPISGHKSVSWYQQVLGQGPQFIFQYYEKEERGRGNFPDRFSARQFPNYSSELNVNALLLGDSALYLCASSLGPEREYTQYFGPGTRLTVL.

The chain uses TRBV6-5 and TRBJ1-5, with TRBD1 matching 8 bases. Per the germline V gene, CDR1 is MNHEY and CDR2 is SVGAGI. This CDR3 contains 14 residues. V was pared by 5 bases and J by 3 bases, with 3 bases of the junction left unmatched. The CDR3 sequence: CASSGTGNNQPQHF. The CDR3 bases are TGTGCCAGCAGTGGGACAGGCAACAATCAGCCCCAGCATTTT.

The chain uses TRBV28 and TRBJ1-2; 7 bases map to TRBD1. Germline trimming cut 5 bases from V and 13 bases from J; bases unmatched to any gene: 16. CDR1 and CDR2 (germline): MDHEN, SYDVKM. This CDR3 region has 14 residues. The CDR3 region has the DNA TGTGCCAGCAGTCCAGAAACAGGGGTCTATGGGTTCACCTTC. It is translated as CASSPETGVYGFTF.

The CDR3 nucleotides are TGTGCCAGCAGCCAAGGCAACACGGGACAGGCAGGCAATCAGCCCCAGCATTTT. Its translation is CASSQGNTGQAGNQPQHF. The chain joins TRBV4-2 to TRBJ1-5; 8 nucleotides match TRBD1. V lost 1 base to trimming and J lost 2 bases; unmatched junction nucleotides: 10. Germline V CDR1 and CDR2: LGHNA, YNFKEQ. The CDR3 loop spans 18 amino acids.

This clone came up once. The rearrangement uses TRBV28 and TRBJ1-1; D is possibly TRBD1 (5 bases). The V end was cut by 6 bases, the J end by 5 bases, with 10 bases between. This CDR3 comprises 12 residues. CDR1 MDHEN and CDR2 SYDVKM come from the germline V gene. The DNA of the CDR3 is TGTGCCAGCAGCGACAGAGGTACTGAAGCTTTCTTT. Translating gives CASSDRGTEAFF.

J is TRBJ2-1 and V is TRBV9; TRBD2 aligns across 7 bases. The CDR3 has 16 amino acids. Germline-derived CDR1 and CDR2 are SGDLS and YYNGEE. V shed 7 bases, J shed 8 bases, and the junction held 18 bases outside the gene matches. Here the CDR3 DNA reads TGTGCCAGCGGGGGTCGGACTAGTGCCTACCCCCATGAGCAGTTCTTC. It encodes CASGGRTSAYPHEQFF.

The chain recombines TRBV6-5 with TRBJ1-2, with D maybe TRBD1 (6 bases). V gave up 7 bases and J gave up 4 bases, with 16 bases separating them. This CDR3 has 14 residues. Germline CDR1 reads MNHEY; CDR2 reads SVGAGI. The CDR3 sequence is CASTNDGQIYGYTF. The CDR3 coding sequence is TGTGCCAGCACCAACGACGGACAGATCTATGGCTACACCTTC.

The chain combines TRBV5-4 with TRBJ2-3, with D possibly matching TRBD2 (7 bases). Germline V CDR1 and CDR2: SGHNT, YYREEE (reference sequence). Trimming stripped 3 bases from V and 4 bases from J, with 12 bases between. The CDR3 loop spans 14 amino acids. In DNA form, the CDR3 reads TGTGCCAGCAGCTGGGGGGCGGGAGCAGATACGCAGTATTTT. Translating gives CASSWGAGADTQYF.

The chain is built from TRBV7-2 and TRBJ2-7; 8 bases map to TRBD2. J gave up 2 bases and V 3 bases, and 3 bases lay outside the gene matches. CDR1 SGHTA and CDR2 FQGNSA come from the germline V gene. The CDR3 sequence is 14 residues long. DNA of the CDR3: TGTGCCAGCAGCTTTGGACTAGCTCCCTACGAGCAGTACGTC. It codes for CASSFGLAPYEQYV.

V is TRBV4-2 and J is TRBJ1-2; D is unclear. CDR1 LGHNA and CDR2 YNFKEQ come from the germline V gene. V shed 1 base and J shed 3 bases, with 6 bases lying between them. This CDR3 comprises 13 residues. The DNA for the CDR3 is TGTGCCAGCAGCCAAGTGCAGTACTATGGCTACACCTTC. This gives the protein CASSQVQYYGYTF.

The V and J genes are TRBV2 and TRBJ2-1; 8 nucleotides align to TRBD2. The CDR3 extends over 13 amino acids. Germline CDR1 SNHLY, CDR2 FYNNEI. The trim removed 7 bases at V and 6 bases at J, leaving 5 bases unmatched. CDR3 amino acids: CASNTRGANEQFF. For the CDR3, the DNA is TGTGCCAGCAACACGCGGGGGGCCAATGAGCAGTTCTTC.

V and J are TRBV28 and TRBJ1-2, with 9 positions matching TRBD1. The CDR3 totals 18 residues. Germline V gene sequence: CDR1 MDHEN, CDR2 SYDVKM. The junction had 12 bases not matched to a gene; V was cut back by 2 bases and J by 2 bases. Here the CDR3 DNA reads TGTGCCAGCAGTTTAGGGCCGGGACAGGGTCTGAAAAACTATGGCTACACCTTC. Translating it yields CASSLGPGQGLKNYGYTF.

The chain has TRBV7-2 and TRBJ1-5, with D possibly being TRBD1 (5 bases). Germline CDR1 and CDR2: SGHTA and FQGNSA. The V end lost 3 bases, the J end lost 0 bases, and 9 bases lay between the germline ends. CDR3 length: 15 residues. CDR3 in amino acids: CASSFTGYSNQPQHF. CDR3 bases: TGTGCCAGCAGCTTTACAGGTTATAGCAATCAGCCCCAGCATTTT.

The genes are TRBV25-1 and TRBJ2-1; D is perhaps TRBD1 (6 bases). Trimming removed 4 bases from V and 5 bases from J, with 12 bases in between. CDR1 and CDR2 from the germline V gene are MGHDK and SYGVNS. The CDR3 is 14 amino acids. Here the CDR3 reads CASSVGQHNNEQFF. In DNA, the CDR3 is TGTGCCAGCAGTGTCGGACAGCACAACAATGAGCAGTTCTTC.

The chain couples TRBV2 to TRBJ1-5; 8 nucleotides align to TRBD1. V was pared by 1 base and J by 2 bases, with 7 bases of the junction left unmatched. The CDR3 is 17 residues long. The germline V gene encodes CDR1 SNHLY and CDR2 FYNNEI. The CDR3 nucleotides are TGTGCCAGCAGTGAAGAGGAGGACAGGGTAGGCAATCAGCCCCAGCATTTT. Its translation is CASSEEEDRVGNQPQHF.

V is TRBV5-4 and J is TRBJ2-7; 8 bases align to TRBD2. This CDR3 is built from 16 residues. V trimming: 0 bases; J trimming: 2 bases; junction bases outside the gene matches: 7. Per germline, CDR1 SGHNT and CDR2 YYREEE (reference sequence). The CDR3 region has the DNA TGTGCCAGCAGCTTGGCGAGCGGGAGCGTCCCCTACGAGCAGTACTTC. This translates into CASSLASGSVPYEQYF.

This chain joins TRBV27 and TRBJ1-2, with unresolved D. V shed 5 bases and J shed 0 bases, with 10 bases lying between them. The CDR3 has 14 residues. Per the germline V gene, CDR1 is MNHEY and CDR2 is SMNVEV (reference sequence). The CDR3 coding sequence is TGTGCCAGCAGTCCCGGGGATGCTAACTATGGCTACACCTTC. Translating gives CASSPGDANYGYTF.

V is TRBV30 and J is TRBJ1-3; D perhaps matches TRBD1 (6 bases). V lost 1 base and J 4 bases, leaving 11 bases between the germline ends. Germline CDR1 reads GTSNPN; CDR2 reads SVGIG (reference sequence). The CDR3 extends over 14 amino acids. For the CDR3, the DNA is TGTGCCTGGAGTGAAGGGGGTTTCGGAAACACCATATATTTT. Encoded protein: CAWSEGGFGNTIYF.

J is TRBJ1-1 and V is TRBV5-6; 8 bases are shared with TRBD1. The germline CDR1 and CDR2 sequences are SGHDT and YYEEEE. The CDR3 is 16 amino acids. V lost 7 bases and J lost 1; bases outside the gene matches: 12. As DNA, the CDR3 is TGTGCCAGCTCTGCTGCAGGGGGCGCAGAGAACACTGAAGCTTTCTTT. This sequence encodes CASSAAGGAENTEAFF. Together with reference TRBV5-6 and TRBJ1-1, the CDR3 gives the full variable domain: DAGVTQSPTHLIKTRGQQVTLRCSPKSGHDTVSWYQQALGQGPQFIFQYYEEEERQRGNFPDRFSGHQFPNYSSELNVNALLLGDSALYLCASSAAGGAENTEAFFGQGTRLTVV.

This sequence joins TRBV6-5 and TRBJ1-2; D perhaps matches TRBD1 (5 bases). Trimming pared 2 bases from V and 2 bases from J, leaving 6 bases between. CDR1 is MNHEY, CDR2 SVGAGI, per germline. CDR3 size: 13 residues. CDR3 coding DNA: TGTGCCAGCAGTTACGCAGGGAACTATGGCTACACCTTC. Protein product: CASSYAGNYGYTF.

V is TRBV27 and J is TRBJ2-5, with 11 nucleotides matching TRBD2. The CDR3 contains 16 residues. The V gene's germline CDR1 is MNHEY and CDR2 SMNVEV (reference sequence). Trimming cost V 4 bases and J 7 bases; bases outside gene matches: 11. As DNA, the CDR3 is TGTGCCAGCAGTTCGTCGGGACTAGCGGTGGGTGGGACCCAGTACTTC. It translates to CASSSSGLAVGGTQYF.

V gene TRBV6-4 combines with J gene TRBJ1-1; D gene unclear. Germline V gene sequence: CDR1 MRHNA, CDR2 SNTAGT. This CDR3 contains 13 residues. The ends were cut back, 3 bases at V and 3 bases at J, with 8 bases in the middle. The CDR3 DNA sequence: TGTGCCAGCAGTGAGTCTAAATACACTGAAGCTTTCTTT. It encodes CASSESKYTEAFF.

This clone was counted a single time. V gene TRBV7-9 combines with J gene TRBJ1-4; 10 nucleotides line up with TRBD1. The germline V gene encodes CDR1 SEHNR and CDR2 FQNEAQ (reference sequence). V trimming: 1 base; J trimming: 1 base; junction bases outside the gene matches: 3. This CDR3 has 17 residues. Here the CDR3 DNA reads TGTGCCAGCAGCTTAGGGGACAGGGGAAGAACTAATGAAAAACTGTTTTTT. This translates into CASSLGDRGRTNEKLFF.

In this sample, this clone turned up once. V gene TRBV18 combines with J gene TRBJ1-2; 9 bases align to TRBD1. Germline V gene lookup returns CDR1 KGHSH and CDR2 LQKENI. With 2 bases clipped from V and 2 bases from J, the junction kept 12 bases outside the gene matches. CDR3 size: 18 residues. The CDR3 loop is CASSPTSGGQGSNYGYTF. The CDR3 DNA sequence: TGTGCCAGCTCACCAACTTCGGGGGGACAGGGATCCAACTATGGCTACACCTTC.

The chain couples TRBV10-2 to TRBJ1-2; no definite D call. CDR1 and CDR2 (germline): WSHSY, SAAADI. The CDR3 consists of 16 residues. Trimming took off 0 bases at V and 0 bases at J, with 11 bases between the two ends. CDR3 in amino acids: CASSESALYPNYGYTF. DNA of the CDR3: TGCGCCAGCAGTGAGTCCGCGCTATACCCTAACTATGGCTACACCTTC.